This T cell receptor (beta chain) originates from a study of Ad26.COV2.S vaccination and SARS-CoV-2 variants. Study at large: In the study, Ad26.COV2.S was injected intramuscularly once, or twice 56 days apart.

CDR1 and CDR2 from the germline V gene are LNHDA and SQIVND (reference sequence). The V gene end was trimmed by 2 bases and the J gene end by 4 bases; junction bases not matched to a gene: 1. The CDR3 is made up of 14 amino acids. Notes on this clone: Its antigen remains unidentified.

Findings and caveats of the study: Non-spike TCR breadth did not differ much between vaccine and placebo recipients.

TCRdb's copy holds only in-frame clones and misses some; the assay was immunoSEQ multiplex PCR. The data contain 350,000 to 450,000 clones, around 86% of them singletons. The treatment: roughly 20 received Ad26.COV2.S at low or high dose, single or two shots; a few received placebo; per-sample allocation not given. Day 63 after the first vaccine or placebo injection was the time point for sampling. Within Boston, the person who donated was an adult of 18-55 years. The receptor was isolated from a person aged 18-60 years who received the Ad26.COV2.S COVID-19 vaccine or a placebo. The chain links TRBV19 to TRBJ1-5; TRBD1 aligns across 8 bases. The sequences come from peripheral blood, collected in a trial of Ad26.COV2.S vaccine versus placebo. CDR3 protein: CASSIQGANQPQHF. CDR3 bases: TGTGCCAGTAGTATACAGGGGGCGAATCAGCCCCAGCATTTT.